The 8 T cell receptor beta chains in this list originate from one sample, sequenced in a study of Ad26.COV2.S vaccination and SARS-CoV-2 variants (dated by TCRdb to 2020 to 2022). Library preparation used the immunoSEQ multiplex PCR assay. TCRdb holds this immuneACCESS table with in-frame rearrangements only. Some clones are missing; in checked studies, unresolved V genes explain under half, and the rest has no known cause. The sample profile shows about 420,000 clones; around 89% of them were found once. The ten most abundant clones make up 3.6% of the sample. In the paper's terms, the treatment or condition label means: some 20 received Ad26.COV2.S at low or high dose, single or two shots; five or six received placebo; per-sample allocation not given. Repertoires of vaccine and placebo recipients were sequenced from samples taken on day 63 after the first injection. This specimen was peripheral blood, taken in a trial of Ad26.COV2.S vaccine versus placebo. These receptors were taken from a person between 18 and 65 years old who received the Ad26.COV2.S COVID-19 vaccine or a placebo.

The chain has TRBV28 and TRBJ1-5; D unresolved. CDR3 length: 15 residues. CDR1 and CDR2 from the germline V gene are MDHEN and SYDVKM. V dropped 5 bases and J dropped 0 bases, with 11 bases sitting between them. The CDR3 here is CASSVRSHSNQPQHF. CDR3 DNA sequence: TGTGCCAGCAGTGTAAGGTCTCATAGCAATCAGCCCCAGCATTTT. Full variable domain (missing parts from reference TRBV28 and TRBJ1-5): DVKVTQSSRYLVKRTGEKVFLECVQDMDHENMFWYRQDPGLGLRLIYFSYDVKMKEKGDIPEGYSVSREKKERFSLILESASTNQTSMYLCASSVRSHSNQPQHFGDGTRLSIL.

The genes are TRBV11-2 and TRBJ2-1, with 8 positions matching TRBD2. Per germline, CDR1 SGHAT and CDR2 FQNNGV. CDR3 size: 15 residues. Trimming at V came to 1 base and at J to 10 bases, leaving 9 bases not matched to a gene. In DNA form, the CDR3 reads TGTGCCAGCAGCTTAGCAACCGGGACTAGTGGCGAGCAGTTCTTC. Translating it yields CASSLATGTSGEQFF.

The chain carries TRBV19 and TRBJ2-3; D is unresolved. Trimming cost V 5 bases and J 2 bases, with 11 bases left between them. CDR3 length: 14 residues. Per germline, CDR1 LNHDA and CDR2 SQIVND (reference sequence). As DNA, the CDR3 is TGTGCCAGTAGTGAGGCTCCGGCCACAGATACGCAGTATTTT. Residues: CASSEAPATDTQYF.

The chain joins TRBV6-6 to TRBJ2-3, with TRBD2 matching 14 bases. V was pared by 6 bases and J by 7 bases, with 12 bases of the junction left unmatched. The CDR3 loop spans 17 amino acids. Germline CDR1 is MNHNY and CDR2 is SVGAGI (reference sequence). CDR3 region: CASSRLPTSGGANTQYF. For the CDR3, the DNA is TGTGCCAGCAGCCGACTTCCGACTAGCGGGGGGGCGAATACGCAGTATTTT.

This chain joins TRBV6-1 and TRBJ1-4; 7 positions match TRBD1. After removal of 0 bases from V and 8 bases from J, the junction contained 6 bases not matched to a gene. This CDR3 spans 15 amino acids. Germline CDR1 and CDR2: MNHNS and SASEGT. The DNA for the CDR3 is TGTGCCAGCAGTGAAGCCTGGACAGGAGAGGAAAAACTGTTTTTT. This codes for CASSEAWTGEEKLFF.

V gene TRBV10-3 combines with J gene TRBJ2-5; 7 nucleotides match TRBD1. The CDR3 is 15 residues long. V shed 0 bases and J 4 bases; nucleotides not matched to a gene: 5. The germline V gene encodes CDR1 ENHRY and CDR2 SYGVKD. CDR3: CAISESIEGAETQYF. DNA of the CDR3: TGTGCCATCAGTGAGTCGATCGAGGGGGCAGAGACCCAGTACTTC.

The J gene is TRBJ2-2, the V gene TRBV7-2; possible D gene TRBD2, 5 bases. CDR3 length: 15 amino acids. Trimming left V 8 bases short and J 3 bases short, with 16 bases between. The germline V gene has CDR1 SGHTA and CDR2 FQGNSA. The CDR3 loop reads CASSGVSGYTGELFF. DNA for the CDR3: TGTGCCAGCTCCGGGGTATCGGGATACACCGGGGAGCTGTTTTTT.

This clone was counted only a few times. This chain links TRBV7-8 with TRBJ1-4; D possibly corresponds to TRBD1 (5 bases). CDR3 length: 15 residues. Trimming took 1 base from V and 8 from J, leaving 14 bases between them. The germline V gene has CDR1 SGHVS and CDR2 FQNEAQ. The CDR3 loop reads CASSLGRGVQEKLFF. DNA for the CDR3: TGTGCCAGCAGCTTAGGACGAGGGGTACAGGAAAAACTGTTTTTT. The variable domain in full, completed from reference TRBV7-8 and TRBJ1-4, reads GAGVSQSPRYKVAKRGQDVALRCDPISGHVSLFWYQQALGQGPEFLTYFQNEAQLDKSGLPSDRFFAERPEGSVSTLKIQRTQQEDSAVYLCASSLGRGVQEKLFFGSGTQLSVL.